The T cell receptor (beta chain) described here comes from a study of blood T cell repertoires in COVID-19. Background on the study: Sources were T cells, B-cell-depleted T cells, or PBMCs; the material itself was cDNA or gDNA.

Participants were aged about 18 to 100 years, lived in 20 to 30 US areas, and enrolled virtually. This CDR3 has 12 amino acids. The germline CDR1 and CDR2 sequences are LGHNA and YNFKEQ. Deletions cut 1 base from V and 11 bases from J, with 9 bases between. This clone is a singleton in its sample. Under the authors' procedure: Quantification of nucleated cells was approximated via reference gene primer amplification. Clones were read by immunoSEQ multiplex PCR, and TCRdb kept only the in-frame ones, dropping some. Clonal size and the V and J genes are those of that table, whereas D and trimming came from the DNA. Here the sample spans 130,000 or so clones, approximately 84% being singletons.

This receptor was identified in a woman in her forties or fifties with acute COVID-19. The material sequenced was PBMCs or T cells enriched from blood (not recorded which). This chain joins TRBV4-2 and TRBJ2-1, with D maybe TRBD2 (6 bases). The CDR3 bases are TGTGCCAGCAGCCAAGGGGACTGGAAGCAGTTCTTC. It codes for CASSQGDWKQFF.